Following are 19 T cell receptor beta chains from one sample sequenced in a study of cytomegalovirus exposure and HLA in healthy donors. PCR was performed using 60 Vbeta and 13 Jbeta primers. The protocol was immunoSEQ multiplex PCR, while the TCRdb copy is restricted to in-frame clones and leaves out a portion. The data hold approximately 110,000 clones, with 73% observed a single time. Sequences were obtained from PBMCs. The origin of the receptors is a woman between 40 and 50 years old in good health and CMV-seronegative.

The CDR3 DNA reads TGTGCCAGCAGTTTAAAGGACCCCCGCGGGTCTGGGGCCAACGTCCTGACTTTC. Its protein product is CASSLKDPRGSGANVLTF. The V gene is TRBV27, the J gene TRBJ2-6; TRBD2 might be the D (5 bases). CDR1 and CDR2 (germline): MNHEY, SMNVEV (reference sequence). The CDR3 runs to 18 residues. Trimming stripped 2 bases from V and 1 base from J, with 15 bases between. The whole variable domain, remainder taken from reference TRBV27 and TRBJ2-6, is EAQVTQNPRYLITVTGKKLTVTCSQNMNHEYMSWYRQDPGLGLRQIYYSMNVEVTDKGDVPEGYKVSRKEKRNFPLILESPSPNQTSLYFCASSLKDPRGSGANVLTFGAGSRLTVL.

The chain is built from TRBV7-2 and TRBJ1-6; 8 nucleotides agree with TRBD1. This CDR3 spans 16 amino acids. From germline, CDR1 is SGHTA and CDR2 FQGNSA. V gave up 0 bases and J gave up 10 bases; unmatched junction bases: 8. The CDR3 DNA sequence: TGTGCCAGCAGCTTAGCGCCCGGACAGGGAGGCTCACCCCTCCACTTT. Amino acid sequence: CASSLAPGQGGSPLHF.

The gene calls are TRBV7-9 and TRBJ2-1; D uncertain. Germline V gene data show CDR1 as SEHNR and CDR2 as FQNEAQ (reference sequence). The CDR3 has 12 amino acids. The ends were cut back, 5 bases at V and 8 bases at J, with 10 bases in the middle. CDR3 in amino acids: CASSTYHDEQFF. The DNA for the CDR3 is TGTGCCAGCAGCACTTACCACGATGAGCAGTTCTTC.

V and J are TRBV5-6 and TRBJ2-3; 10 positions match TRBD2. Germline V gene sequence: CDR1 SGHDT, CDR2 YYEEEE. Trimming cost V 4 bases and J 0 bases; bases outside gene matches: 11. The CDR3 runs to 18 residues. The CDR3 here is CASSVGLAEGPSTDTQYF. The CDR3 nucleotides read TGTGCCAGCAGCGTAGGACTAGCGGAGGGGCCTAGCACAGATACGCAGTATTTT.

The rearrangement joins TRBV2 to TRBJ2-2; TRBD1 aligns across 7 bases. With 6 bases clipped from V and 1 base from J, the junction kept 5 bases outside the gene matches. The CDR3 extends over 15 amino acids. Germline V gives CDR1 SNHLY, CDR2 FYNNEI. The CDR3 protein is CASRTGSLNTGELFF. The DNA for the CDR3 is TGTGCCAGCAGGACAGGGAGCCTGAACACCGGGGAGCTGTTTTTT.

In nucleotides, the CDR3 is TGTGCCAGCAGCCCAACCCCCCGGGGGGCCAAATCCTACGAGCAGTACTTC. This encodes CASSPTPRGAKSYEQYF. The chain is built from TRBV11-2 and TRBJ2-7; possibly TRBD2 for D (7 bases). In germline, CDR1 is SGHAT, CDR2 FQNNGV. This CDR3 is built from 17 residues. V lost 5 bases and J 1 base, leaving 21 bases between the germline ends.

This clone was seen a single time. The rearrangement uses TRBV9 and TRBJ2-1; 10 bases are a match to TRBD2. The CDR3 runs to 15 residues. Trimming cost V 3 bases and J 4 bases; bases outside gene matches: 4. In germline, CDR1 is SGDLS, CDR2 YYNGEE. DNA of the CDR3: TGTGCCAGCAGCGGAGCGGGGGGGTCATACAATGAGCAGTTCTTC. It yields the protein CASSGAGGSYNEQFF.

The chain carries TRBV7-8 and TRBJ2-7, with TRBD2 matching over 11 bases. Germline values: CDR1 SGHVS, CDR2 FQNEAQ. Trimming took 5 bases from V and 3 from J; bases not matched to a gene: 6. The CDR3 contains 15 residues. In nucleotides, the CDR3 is TGTGCCAGCAGCATCTCCGGGACTAGCGGCTACGAGCAGTACTTC. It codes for CASSISGTSGYEQYF.

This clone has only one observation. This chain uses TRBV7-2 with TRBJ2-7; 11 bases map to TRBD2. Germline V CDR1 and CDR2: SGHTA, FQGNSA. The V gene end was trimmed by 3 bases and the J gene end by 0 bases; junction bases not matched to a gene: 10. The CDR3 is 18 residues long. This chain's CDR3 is CASSFSRVTSGVSYEQYF. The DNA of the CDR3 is TGTGCCAGCAGCTTCTCCCGAGTGACTAGCGGGGTCTCCTACGAGCAGTACTTC.

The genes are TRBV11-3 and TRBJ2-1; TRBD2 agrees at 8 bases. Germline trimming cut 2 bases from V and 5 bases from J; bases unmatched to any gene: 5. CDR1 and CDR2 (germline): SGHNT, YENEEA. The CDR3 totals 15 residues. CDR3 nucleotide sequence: TGTGCCAGCAGCTTAAGGGTAGCGGGGAACAATGAGCAGTTCTTC. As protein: CASSLRVAGNNEQFF.

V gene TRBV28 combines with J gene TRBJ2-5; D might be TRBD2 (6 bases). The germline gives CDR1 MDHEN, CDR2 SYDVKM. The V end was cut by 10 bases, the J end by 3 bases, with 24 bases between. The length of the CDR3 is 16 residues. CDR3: CATNDWTDYLEETQYF. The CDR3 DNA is TGTGCCACCAACGACTGGACGGACTACCTGGAAGAGACCCAGTACTTC. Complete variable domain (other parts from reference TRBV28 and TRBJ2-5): DVKVTQSSRYLVKRTGEKVFLECVQDMDHENMFWYRQDPGLGLRLIYFSYDVKMKEKGDIPEGYSVSREKKERFSLILESASTNQTSMYLCATNDWTDYLEETQYFGPGTRLLVL.

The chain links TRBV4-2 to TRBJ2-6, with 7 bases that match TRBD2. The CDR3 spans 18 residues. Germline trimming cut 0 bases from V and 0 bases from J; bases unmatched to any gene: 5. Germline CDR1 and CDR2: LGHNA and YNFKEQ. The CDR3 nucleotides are TGTGCCAGCAGCCAAGATCGGGGGGTGGGCTCTGGGGCCAACGTCCTGACTTTC. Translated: CASSQDRGVGSGANVLTF.

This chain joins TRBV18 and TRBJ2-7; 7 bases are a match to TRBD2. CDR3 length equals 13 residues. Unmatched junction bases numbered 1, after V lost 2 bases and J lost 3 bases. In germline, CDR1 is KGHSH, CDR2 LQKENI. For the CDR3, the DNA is TGTGCCAGCTCACCAGGGGGGGGCTACGAGCAGTACTTC. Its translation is CASSPGGGYEQYF.

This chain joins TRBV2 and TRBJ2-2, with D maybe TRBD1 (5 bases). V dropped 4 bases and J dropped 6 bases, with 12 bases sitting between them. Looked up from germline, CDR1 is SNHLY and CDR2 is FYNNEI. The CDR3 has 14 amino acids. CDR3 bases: TGTGCCAGCAGTGCTCTAGGGGCGGCCGGGGAGCTGTTTTTT. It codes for CASSALGAAGELFF.

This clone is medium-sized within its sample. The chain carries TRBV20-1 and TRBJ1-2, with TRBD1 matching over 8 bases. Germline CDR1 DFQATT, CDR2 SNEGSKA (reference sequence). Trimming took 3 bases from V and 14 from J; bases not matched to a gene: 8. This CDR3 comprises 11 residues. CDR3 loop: CSASGRGQRTF. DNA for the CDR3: TGCAGTGCTAGCGGCAGGGGGCAAAGGACCTTC.

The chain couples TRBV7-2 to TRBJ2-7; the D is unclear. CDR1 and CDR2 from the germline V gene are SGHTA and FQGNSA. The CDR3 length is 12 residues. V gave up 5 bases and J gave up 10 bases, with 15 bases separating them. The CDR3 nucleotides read TGTGCCAGCAGCCCCCTCGCAGGATCACAGTACTTC. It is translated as CASSPLAGSQYF.

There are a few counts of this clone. CDR3 DNA: TGCGCCAGCAGCCAAGTATTAGACACAAATCAGCCCCAGCATTTT. It codes for CASSQVLDTNQPQHF. This chain connects TRBV4-1 to TRBJ1-5; D gene ambiguous. Per the germline V gene, CDR1 is MGHRA and CDR2 is YSYEKL. The CDR3 has 15 amino acids. The V end lost 1 base, the J end lost 4 bases, and 11 bases lay between the germline ends.

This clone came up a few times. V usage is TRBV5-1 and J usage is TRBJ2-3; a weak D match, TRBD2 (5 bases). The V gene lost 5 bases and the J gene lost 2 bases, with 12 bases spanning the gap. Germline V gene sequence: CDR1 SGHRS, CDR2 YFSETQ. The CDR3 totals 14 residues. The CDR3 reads CASRDSQLTDTQYF. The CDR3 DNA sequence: TGCGCCAGCAGGGACTCACAACTCACAGATACGCAGTATTTT.

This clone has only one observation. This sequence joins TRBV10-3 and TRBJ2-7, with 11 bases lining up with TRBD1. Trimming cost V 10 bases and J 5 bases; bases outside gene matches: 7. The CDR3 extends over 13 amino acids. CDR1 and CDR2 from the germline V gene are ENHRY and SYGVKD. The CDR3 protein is CANRGTGGDEQYF. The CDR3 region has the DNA TGTGCCAACCGCGGGACAGGGGGTGACGAGCAGTACTTC.